Here is one TCR beta chain with its context. Its matching antigen is unknown. The data originate from a study of T cells in tuberculosis. Study-wide background: This South African cohort compared adolescents with or without latent tuberculosis against adults with active tuberculosis.

CDR1 is MRHNA and CDR2 is SNTAGT in the germline V gene. The CDR3 sequence is 17 residues long. With 0 bases clipped from V and 12 bases from J, the junction kept 18 bases outside the gene matches. Clones were sequenced by immunoSEQ multiplex PCR, and TCRdb holds only the in-frame ones, with some missing. The sample has about 35,000 clones; over 90% are singletons. Adolescents were screened for latent TB by skin test and IGRA. Study-level results: Smaller alpha distances in active tuberculosis partly reflected shorter CDR3-alpha lengths. A GMM-specific repertoire classifier reached about 89% accuracy, AUROC approximately 0.93.

The TCR originated in a donor aged 5 to 30 with latent tuberculosis or without tuberculosis infection. The rearrangement joins TRBV6-4 to TRBJ2-3; 7 bases fit TRBD2. Sequencing used PBMCs. The DNA of the CDR3 is TGTGCCAGCAGTGACTCGATGGGAGGGGCCTACAGAAAGGTTCAGTATTTT. It codes for CASSDSMGGAYRKVQYF.